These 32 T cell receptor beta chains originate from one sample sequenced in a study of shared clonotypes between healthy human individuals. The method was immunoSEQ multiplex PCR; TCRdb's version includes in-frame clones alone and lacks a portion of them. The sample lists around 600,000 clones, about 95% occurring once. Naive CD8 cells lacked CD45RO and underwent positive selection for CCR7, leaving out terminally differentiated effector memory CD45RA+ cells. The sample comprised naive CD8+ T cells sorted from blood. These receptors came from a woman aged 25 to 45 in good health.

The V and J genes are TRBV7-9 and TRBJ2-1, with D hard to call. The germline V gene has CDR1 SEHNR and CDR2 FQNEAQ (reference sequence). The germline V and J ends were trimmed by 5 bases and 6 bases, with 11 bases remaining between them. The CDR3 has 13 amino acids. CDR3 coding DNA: TGTGCCAGCAGCCCAGTCGACTCCAATGAGCAGTTCTTC. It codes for CASSPVDSNEQFF.

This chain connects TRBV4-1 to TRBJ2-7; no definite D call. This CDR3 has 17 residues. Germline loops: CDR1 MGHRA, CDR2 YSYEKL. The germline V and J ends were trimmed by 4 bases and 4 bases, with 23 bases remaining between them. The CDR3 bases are TGCGCCAGCAGCCCGGACCATCTAAGGGAACCCCTTTACGAGCAGTACTTC. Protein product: CASSPDHLREPLYEQYF.

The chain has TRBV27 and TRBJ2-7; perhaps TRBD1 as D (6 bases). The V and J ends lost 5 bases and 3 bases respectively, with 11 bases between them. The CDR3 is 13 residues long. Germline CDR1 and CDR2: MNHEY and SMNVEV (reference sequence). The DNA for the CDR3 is TGTGCCAGCAGTAAGAGGGGGTACTACGAGCAGTACTTC. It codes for CASSKRGYYEQYF.

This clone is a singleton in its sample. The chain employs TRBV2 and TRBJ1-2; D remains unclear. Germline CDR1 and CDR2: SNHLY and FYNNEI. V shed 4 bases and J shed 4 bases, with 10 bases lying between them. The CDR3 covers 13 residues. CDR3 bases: TGTGCCAGCAGTGGGTGGAGGGCCTATGGCTACACCTTC. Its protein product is CASSGWRAYGYTF.

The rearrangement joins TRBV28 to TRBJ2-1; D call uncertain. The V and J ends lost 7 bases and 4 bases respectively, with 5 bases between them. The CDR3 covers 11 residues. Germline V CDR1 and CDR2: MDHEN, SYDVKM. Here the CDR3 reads CASNQYNEQFF. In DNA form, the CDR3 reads TGTGCCAGCAACCAGTACAATGAGCAGTTCTTC.

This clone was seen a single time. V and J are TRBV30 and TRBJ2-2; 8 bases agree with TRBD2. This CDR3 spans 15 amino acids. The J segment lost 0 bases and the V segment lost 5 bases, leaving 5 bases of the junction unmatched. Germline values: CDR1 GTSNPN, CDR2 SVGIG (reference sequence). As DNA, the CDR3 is TGTGCCTGGTGGCTAGCGGGCCCGAACACCGGGGAGCTGTTTTTT. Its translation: CAWWLAGPNTGELFF.

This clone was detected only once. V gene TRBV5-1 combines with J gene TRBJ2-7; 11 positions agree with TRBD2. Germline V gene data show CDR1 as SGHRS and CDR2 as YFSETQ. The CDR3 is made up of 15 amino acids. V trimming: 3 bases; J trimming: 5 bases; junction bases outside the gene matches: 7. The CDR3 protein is CASSSRLAGIDEQYF. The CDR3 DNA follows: TGCGCCAGCAGCTCGCGACTAGCGGGAATCGACGAGCAGTACTTC.

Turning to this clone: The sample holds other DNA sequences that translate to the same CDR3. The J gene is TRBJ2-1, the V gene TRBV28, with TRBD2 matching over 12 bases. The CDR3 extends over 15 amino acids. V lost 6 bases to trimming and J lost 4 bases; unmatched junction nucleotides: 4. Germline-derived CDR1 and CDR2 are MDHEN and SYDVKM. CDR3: CASSMTSGSYNEQFF. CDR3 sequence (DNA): TGTGCCAGCAGCATGACTAGCGGGAGTTACAATGAGCAGTTCTTC.

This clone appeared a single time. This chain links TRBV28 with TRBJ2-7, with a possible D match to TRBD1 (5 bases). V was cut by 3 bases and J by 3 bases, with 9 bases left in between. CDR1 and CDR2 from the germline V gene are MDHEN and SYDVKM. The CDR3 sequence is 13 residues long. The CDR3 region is CASSFSRDYEQYF. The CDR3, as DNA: TGTGCCAGCAGTTTTAGCAGGGACTACGAGCAGTACTTC.

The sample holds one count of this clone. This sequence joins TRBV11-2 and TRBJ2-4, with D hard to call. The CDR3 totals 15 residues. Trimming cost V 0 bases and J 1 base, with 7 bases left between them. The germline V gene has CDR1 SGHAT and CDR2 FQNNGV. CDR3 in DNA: TGTGCCAGCAGCTTAGAGTTGGGGGCCAAAAACATTCAGTACTTC. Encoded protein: CASSLELGAKNIQYF. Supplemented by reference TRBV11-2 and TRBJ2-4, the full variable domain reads EAGVAQSPRYKIIEKRQSVAFWCNPISGHATLYWYQQILGQGPKLLIQFQNNGVVDDSQLPKDRFSAERLKGVDSTLKIQPAKLEDSAVYLCASSLELGAKNIQYFGAGTRLSVL.

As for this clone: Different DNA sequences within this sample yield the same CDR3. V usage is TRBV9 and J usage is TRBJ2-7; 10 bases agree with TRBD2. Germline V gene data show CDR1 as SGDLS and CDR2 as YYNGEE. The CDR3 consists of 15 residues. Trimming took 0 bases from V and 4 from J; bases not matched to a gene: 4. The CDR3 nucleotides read TGTGCCAGCAGCGTAGGAGTAGCGGGAGGTTACGAGCAGTACTTC. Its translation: CASSVGVAGGYEQYF.

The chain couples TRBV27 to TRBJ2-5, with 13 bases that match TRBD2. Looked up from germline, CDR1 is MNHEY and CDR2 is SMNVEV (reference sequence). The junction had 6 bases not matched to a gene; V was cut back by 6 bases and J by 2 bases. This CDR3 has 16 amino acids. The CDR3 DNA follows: TGTGCCAGCAGGGGACTAGCGGGGTCTACACAAGAGACCCAGTACTTC. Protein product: CASRGLAGSTQETQYF.

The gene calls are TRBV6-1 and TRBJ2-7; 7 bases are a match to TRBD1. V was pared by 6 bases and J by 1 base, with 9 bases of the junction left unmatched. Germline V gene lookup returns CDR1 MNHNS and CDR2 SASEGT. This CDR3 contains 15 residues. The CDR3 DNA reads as TGTGCCAGCAGGGTACTCTGGACAGGTTCCTACGAGCAGTACTTC. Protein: CASRVLWTGSYEQYF.

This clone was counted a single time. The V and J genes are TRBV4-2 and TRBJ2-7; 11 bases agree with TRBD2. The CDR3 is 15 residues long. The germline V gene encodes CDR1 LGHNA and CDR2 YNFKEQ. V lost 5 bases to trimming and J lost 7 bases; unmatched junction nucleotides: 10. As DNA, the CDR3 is TGTGCCAGCAGCTTCCCGACTAGCGGGATGTGGGAGCAGTACTTC. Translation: CASSFPTSGMWEQYF.

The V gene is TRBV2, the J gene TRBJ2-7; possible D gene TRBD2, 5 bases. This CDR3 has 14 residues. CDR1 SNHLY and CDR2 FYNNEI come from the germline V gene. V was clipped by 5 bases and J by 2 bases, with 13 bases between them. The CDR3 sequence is CASSFFQEAYEQYF. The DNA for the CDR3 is TGTGCCAGCAGTTTCTTTCAGGAGGCCTACGAGCAGTACTTC.

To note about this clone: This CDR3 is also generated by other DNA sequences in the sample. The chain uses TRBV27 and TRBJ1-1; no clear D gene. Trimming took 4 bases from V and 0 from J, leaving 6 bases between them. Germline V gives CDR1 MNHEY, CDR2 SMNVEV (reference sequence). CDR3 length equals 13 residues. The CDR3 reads CASSSGLNTEAFF. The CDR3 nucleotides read TGTGCCAGCAGTTCCGGTTTGAACACTGAAGCTTTCTTT.

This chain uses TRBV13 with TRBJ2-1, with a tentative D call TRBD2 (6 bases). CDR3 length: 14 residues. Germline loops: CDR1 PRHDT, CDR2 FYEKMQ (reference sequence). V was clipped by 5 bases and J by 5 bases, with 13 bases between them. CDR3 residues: CASSPRTNNNEQFF. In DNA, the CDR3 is TGTGCCAGCAGCCCTCGGACTAACAACAATGAGCAGTTCTTC.

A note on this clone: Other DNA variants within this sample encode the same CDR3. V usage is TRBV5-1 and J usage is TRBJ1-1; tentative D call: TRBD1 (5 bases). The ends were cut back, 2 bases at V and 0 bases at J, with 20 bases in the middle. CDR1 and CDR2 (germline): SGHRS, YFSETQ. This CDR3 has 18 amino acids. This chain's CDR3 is CASSLTPTGDELNTEAFF. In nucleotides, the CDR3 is TGCGCCAGCAGCTTAACACCAACAGGCGACGAACTGAACACTGAAGCTTTCTTT.

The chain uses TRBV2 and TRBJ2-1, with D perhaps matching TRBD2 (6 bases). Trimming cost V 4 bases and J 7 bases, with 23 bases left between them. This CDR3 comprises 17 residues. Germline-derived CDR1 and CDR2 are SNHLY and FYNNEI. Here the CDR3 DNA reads TGTGCCAGCAGTGGGTTGGTGGGGGAGGCCCGGGGAAATGAGCAGTTCTTC. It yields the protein CASSGLVGEARGNEQFF.

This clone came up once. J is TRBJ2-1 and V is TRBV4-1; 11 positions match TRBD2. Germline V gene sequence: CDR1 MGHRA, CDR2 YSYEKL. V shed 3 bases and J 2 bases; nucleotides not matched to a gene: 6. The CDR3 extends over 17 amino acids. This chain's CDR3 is CASSHPGTSGPYNEQFF. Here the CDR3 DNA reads TGCGCCAGCAGCCATCCAGGGACTAGCGGCCCCTACAATGAGCAGTTCTTC.

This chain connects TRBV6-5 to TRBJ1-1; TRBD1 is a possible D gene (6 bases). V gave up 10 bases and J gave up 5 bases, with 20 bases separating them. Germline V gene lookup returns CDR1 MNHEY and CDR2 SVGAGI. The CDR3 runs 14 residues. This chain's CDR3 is CAIYPGGPRTEAFF. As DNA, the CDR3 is TGTGCCATCTACCCGGGGGGCCCTAGGACTGAAGCTTTCTTT.

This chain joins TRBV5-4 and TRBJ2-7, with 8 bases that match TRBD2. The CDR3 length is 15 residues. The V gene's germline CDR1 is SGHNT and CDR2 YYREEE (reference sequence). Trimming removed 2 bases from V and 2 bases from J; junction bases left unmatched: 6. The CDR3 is CASSFRGTRAYEQYF. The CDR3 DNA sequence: TGTGCCAGCAGCTTCCGCGGGACTAGGGCCTACGAGCAGTACTTC.

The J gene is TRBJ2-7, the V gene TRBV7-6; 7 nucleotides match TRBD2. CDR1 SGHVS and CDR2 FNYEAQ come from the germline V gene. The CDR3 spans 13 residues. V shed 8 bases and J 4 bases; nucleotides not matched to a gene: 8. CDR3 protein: CASAAGVRYEQYF. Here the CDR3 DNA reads TGTGCCAGCGCGGCGGGAGTCAGATACGAGCAGTACTTC.

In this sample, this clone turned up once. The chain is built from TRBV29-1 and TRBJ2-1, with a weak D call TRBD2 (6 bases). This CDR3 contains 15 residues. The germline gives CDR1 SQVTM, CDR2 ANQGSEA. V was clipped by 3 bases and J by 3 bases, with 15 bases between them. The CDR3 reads CSVEGLPTYYNEQFF. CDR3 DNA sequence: TGCAGCGTTGAGGGACTCCCCACCTACTACAATGAGCAGTTCTTC.

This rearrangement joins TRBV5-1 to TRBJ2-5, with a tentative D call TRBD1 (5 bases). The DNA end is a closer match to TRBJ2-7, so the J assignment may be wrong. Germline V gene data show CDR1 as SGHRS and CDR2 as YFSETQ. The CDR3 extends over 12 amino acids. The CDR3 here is CASRDNSYEQYF. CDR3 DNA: TGCGCCAGCAGGGACAACTCCTACGAGCAGTACTTC.

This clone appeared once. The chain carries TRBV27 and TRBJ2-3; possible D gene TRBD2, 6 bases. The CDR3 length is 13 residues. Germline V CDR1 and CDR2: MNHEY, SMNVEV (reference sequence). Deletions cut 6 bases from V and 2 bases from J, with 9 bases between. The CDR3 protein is CASSPSDTDTQYF. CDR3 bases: TGTGCCAGCAGCCCTAGCGACACAGATACGCAGTATTTT.

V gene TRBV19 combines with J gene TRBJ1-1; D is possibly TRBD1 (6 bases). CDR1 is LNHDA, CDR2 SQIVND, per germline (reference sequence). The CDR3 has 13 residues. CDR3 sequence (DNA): TGTGCTAGCGAAGGGGGAAAGAACACTGAAGCTTTCTTT. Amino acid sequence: CASEGGKNTEAFF.

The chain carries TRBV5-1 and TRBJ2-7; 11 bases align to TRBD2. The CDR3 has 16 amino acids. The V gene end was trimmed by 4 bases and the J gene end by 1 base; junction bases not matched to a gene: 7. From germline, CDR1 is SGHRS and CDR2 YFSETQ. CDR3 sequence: CASSEKLAGVSYEQYF. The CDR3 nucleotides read TGCGCCAGCAGCGAAAAACTAGCGGGAGTTTCCTACGAGCAGTACTTC.

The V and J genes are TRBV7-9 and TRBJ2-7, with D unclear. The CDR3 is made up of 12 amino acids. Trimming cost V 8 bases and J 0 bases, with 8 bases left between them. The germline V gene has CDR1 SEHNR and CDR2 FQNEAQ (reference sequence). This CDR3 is CASEDDSYEQYF. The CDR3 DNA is TGTGCCAGCGAGGACGACTCCTACGAGCAGTACTTC.

CDR3 loop: CASSTGGLDTEAFF. DNA of the CDR3: TGTGCCAGCAGCACCGGGGGCCTCGACACTGAAGCTTTCTTT. This rearrangement joins TRBV7-9 to TRBJ1-1, with TRBD1 as a possible D gene (6 bases). Germline CDR1 SEHNR, CDR2 FQNEAQ (reference sequence). V lost 5 bases to trimming and J lost 3 bases, with 13 bases between them. The CDR3 has 14 amino acids.

The CDR3 DNA is TGCAGCGCAATTAGCGTGAGCCATAATGAGCAGTTCTTC. Translating it yields CSAISVSHNEQFF. The genes are TRBV29-1 and TRBJ2-1, with D tentatively TRBD2 (5 bases). There are 13 residues in the CDR3. Germline V gives CDR1 SQVTM, CDR2 ANQGSEA. Trimming pared 7 bases from V and 7 bases from J, leaving 17 bases between.

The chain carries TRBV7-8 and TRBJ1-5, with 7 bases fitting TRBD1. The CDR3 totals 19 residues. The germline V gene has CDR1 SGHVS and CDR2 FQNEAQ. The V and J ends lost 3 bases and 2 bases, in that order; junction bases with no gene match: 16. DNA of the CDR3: TGTGCCAGCAGCTTTCATCTTAGAGGGAGGGGGCTGGGCAATCAGCCCCAGCATTTT. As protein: CASSFHLRGRGLGNQPQHF.